The 5 T cell receptor beta chains presented below share a single source sample, sequenced in a study of T cell clonotyping in hematopoietic cell transplantation. TCRdb's copy holds only in-frame clones and misses some; the assay was immunoSEQ multiplex PCR. The sample holds 7,500 to 8,500 clones, just over 90% seen once. Sequences were derived from PBMCs, sampled 180 days after allogeneic stem cell transplant. These TCRs come from a female patient aged 50 to 60 who had an allogeneic stem cell transplant from an unrelated donor, so the T cells may come from the graft donor. Some clones in this sample may be carry-over from other donors' samples.

The chain couples TRBV9 to TRBJ2-2, with TRBD2 identical over 15 bases. CDR3 length: 21 amino acids. Trimming cost V 3 bases and J 2 bases; bases outside gene matches: 14. Germline V gene lookup returns CDR1 SGDLS and CDR2 YYNGEE. The CDR3 is CASSDLRRGTSGGTNTGELFF. The CDR3 DNA follows: TGTGCCAGCAGCGACCTACGACGCGGGACTAGCGGGGGGACCAACACCGGGGAGCTGTTTTTT.

V and J are TRBV7-2 and TRBJ1-5, with D maybe TRBD1 (5 bases). The CDR3 is 15 amino acids. Trimming removed 3 bases at V and 5 bases at J, with 14 bases between. Germline lookup yields CDR1 SGHTA and CDR2 FQGNSA. DNA of the CDR3: TGTGCCAGCAGCTTTAGGTCCGTGGGGGATCAGCCCCAGCATTTT. It codes for CASSFRSVGDQPQHF.

A single count supports this clone. The rearrangement uses TRBV28 and TRBJ1-6, with D possibly matching TRBD1 (6 bases). V was pared by 2 bases and J by 3 bases, with 11 bases between. Germline V gene sequence: CDR1 MDHEN, CDR2 SYDVKM. The CDR3 sequence is 16 residues long. DNA of the CDR3: TGTGCCAGCAGTTTAGCGGGGGGCCTCTATAATTCACCCCTCCACTTT. This gives the protein CASSLAGGLYNSPLHF.

The J gene is TRBJ1-1, the V gene TRBV5-6; D is possibly TRBD1 (5 bases). The CDR3 contains 14 residues. Trimming pared 5 bases from V and 1 base from J, leaving 12 bases between. Germline CDR1 SGHDT, CDR2 YYEEEE. CDR3 bases: TGTGCCAGCAGAAAGAGGACAACGAACACTGAAGCTTTCTTT. Residues: CASRKRTTNTEAFF.

The chain carries TRBV5-1 and TRBJ2-3; 9 positions agree with TRBD1. The CDR3 runs 15 residues. CDR1 SGHRS and CDR2 YFSETQ come from the germline V gene. Trimming removed 2 bases from V and 2 bases from J; junction bases left unmatched: 3. CDR3 bases: TGCGCCAGCAGCTTCCGGGACAGGGTCACAGATACGCAGTATTTT. Residues: CASSFRDRVTDTQYF.